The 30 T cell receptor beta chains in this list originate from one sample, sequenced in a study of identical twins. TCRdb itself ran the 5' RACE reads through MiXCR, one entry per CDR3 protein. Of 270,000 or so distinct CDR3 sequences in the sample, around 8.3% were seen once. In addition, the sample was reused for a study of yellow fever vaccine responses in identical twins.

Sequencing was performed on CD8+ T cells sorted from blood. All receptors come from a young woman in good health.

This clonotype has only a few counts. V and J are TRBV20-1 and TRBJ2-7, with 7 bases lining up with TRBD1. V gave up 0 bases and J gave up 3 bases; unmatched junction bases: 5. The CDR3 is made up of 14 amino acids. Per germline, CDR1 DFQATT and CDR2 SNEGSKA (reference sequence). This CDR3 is CSARDPGGDYEQYF. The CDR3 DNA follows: TGCAGTGCTAGAGACCCAGGGGGAGACTACGAGCAGTACTTC.

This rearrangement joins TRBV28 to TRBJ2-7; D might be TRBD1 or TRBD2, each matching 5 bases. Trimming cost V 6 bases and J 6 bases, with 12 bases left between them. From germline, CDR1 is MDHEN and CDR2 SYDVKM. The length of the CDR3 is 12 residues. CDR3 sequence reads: CASRSTAAEQYF. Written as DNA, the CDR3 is TGTGCCAGCAGATCGACAGCGGCCGAGCAGTACTTC.

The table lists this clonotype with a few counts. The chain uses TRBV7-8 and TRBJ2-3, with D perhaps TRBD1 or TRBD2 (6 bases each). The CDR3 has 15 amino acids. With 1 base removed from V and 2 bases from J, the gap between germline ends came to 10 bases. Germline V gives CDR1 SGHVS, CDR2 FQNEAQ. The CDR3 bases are TGTGCCAGCAGCTTAGATCCGGGGGCCACAGATACGCAGTATTTT. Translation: CASSLDPGATDTQYF.

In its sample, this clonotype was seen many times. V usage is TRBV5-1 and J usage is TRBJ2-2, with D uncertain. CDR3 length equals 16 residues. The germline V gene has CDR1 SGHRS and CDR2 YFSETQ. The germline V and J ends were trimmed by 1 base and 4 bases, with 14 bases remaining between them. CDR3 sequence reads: CASSLTAPASTGELFF. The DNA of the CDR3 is TGCGCCAGCAGCTTGACTGCGCCTGCTTCCACCGGGGAGCTGTTTTTT.

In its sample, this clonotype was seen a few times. This CDR3 reads CASSLTPSGGASTDTQYF. As DNA, the CDR3 is TGTGCCAGCAGCTTAACGCCTAGCGGGGGGGCGAGCACAGATACGCAGTATTTT. The chain is built from TRBV7-3 and TRBJ2-3; 12 positions match TRBD2. This CDR3 has 18 residues. Germline CDR1 reads SGHTA; CDR2 reads FQGTGA. V lost 0 bases, J lost 0 bases, and 4 bases stayed unmatched.

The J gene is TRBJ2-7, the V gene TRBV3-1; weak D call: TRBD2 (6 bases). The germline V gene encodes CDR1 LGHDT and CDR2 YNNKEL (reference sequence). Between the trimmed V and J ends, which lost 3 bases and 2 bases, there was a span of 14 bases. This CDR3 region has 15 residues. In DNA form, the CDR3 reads TGTGCCAGCAGCCATAGCCTGGACTATCCCTACGAGCAGTACTTC. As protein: CASSHSLDYPYEQYF.

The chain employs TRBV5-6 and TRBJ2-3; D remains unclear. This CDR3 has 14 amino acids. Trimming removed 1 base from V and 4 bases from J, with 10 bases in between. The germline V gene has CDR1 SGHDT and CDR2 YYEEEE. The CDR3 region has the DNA TGTGCCAGCAGCTTGCCGTTAGCTGCAGATACGCAGTATTTT. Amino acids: CASSLPLAADTQYF.

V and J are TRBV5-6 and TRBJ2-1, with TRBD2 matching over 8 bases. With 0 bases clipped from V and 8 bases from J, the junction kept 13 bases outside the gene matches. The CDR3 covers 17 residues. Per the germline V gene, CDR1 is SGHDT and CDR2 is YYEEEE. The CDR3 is CASSLASAGGSGDEQFF. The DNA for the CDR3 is TGTGCCAGCAGCTTGGCCTCGGCGGGAGGCTCGGGTGATGAGCAGTTCTTC.

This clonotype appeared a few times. DNA of the CDR3: TGCAGCGTGATACTAGCGGGAGGGCCACCCGGGGAGCTGTTTTTT. Protein: CSVILAGGPPGELFF. The chain carries TRBV29-1 and TRBJ2-2, with TRBD2 matching 13 bases. V shed 6 bases, J shed 6 bases, and the junction held 7 bases outside the gene matches. The germline V gene has CDR1 SQVTM and CDR2 ANQGSEA. The CDR3 totals 15 residues.

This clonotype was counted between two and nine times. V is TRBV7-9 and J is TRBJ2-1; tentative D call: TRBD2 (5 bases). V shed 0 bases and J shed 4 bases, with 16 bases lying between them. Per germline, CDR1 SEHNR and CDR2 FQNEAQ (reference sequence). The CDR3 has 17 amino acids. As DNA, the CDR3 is TGTGCCAGCAGCTTAGCGGTGTCGTCTAGCCGTTACAATGAGCAGTTCTTC. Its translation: CASSLAVSSSRYNEQFF.

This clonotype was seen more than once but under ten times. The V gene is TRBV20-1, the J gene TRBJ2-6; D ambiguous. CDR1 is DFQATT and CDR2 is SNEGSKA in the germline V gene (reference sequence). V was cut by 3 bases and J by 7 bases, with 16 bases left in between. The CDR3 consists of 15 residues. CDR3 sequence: CSASHPHLEANVLTF. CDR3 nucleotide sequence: TGCAGTGCTAGCCACCCCCACCTGGAAGCCAACGTCCTGACTTTC.

This CDR3 reads CASSSSLGGNPEAFF. The CDR3 coding sequence is TGTGCCAGCAGCTCGTCTCTGGGAGGGAATCCTGAAGCTTTCTTT. The rearrangement links TRBV11-2 to TRBJ1-1; no clear D gene. The germline CDR1 and CDR2 sequences are SGHAT and FQNNGV. Trimming stripped 4 bases from V and 6 bases from J, with 18 bases between. The CDR3 is made up of 15 amino acids.

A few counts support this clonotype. CDR3 bases: TGCGCCAGCAGCCAAGATAGGGGGCTCGGCACCGGGGAGCTGTTTTTT. Translation: CASSQDRGLGTGELFF. The rearrangement uses TRBV4-3 and TRBJ2-2, with 7 bases fitting TRBD1. CDR1 and CDR2 (germline): LGHNA, YSLEER. The CDR3 spans 16 residues. Germline trimming cut 0 bases from V and 4 bases from J; bases unmatched to any gene: 5.

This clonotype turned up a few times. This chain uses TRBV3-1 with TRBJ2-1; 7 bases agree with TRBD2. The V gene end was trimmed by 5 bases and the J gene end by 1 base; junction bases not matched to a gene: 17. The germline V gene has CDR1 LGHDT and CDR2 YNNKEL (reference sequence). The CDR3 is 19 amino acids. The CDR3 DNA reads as TGTGCCAGCAGCTCCCGTATAGCGGGCGGGATAACTTCCTACAATGAGCAGTTCTTC. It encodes CASSSRIAGGITSYNEQFF.

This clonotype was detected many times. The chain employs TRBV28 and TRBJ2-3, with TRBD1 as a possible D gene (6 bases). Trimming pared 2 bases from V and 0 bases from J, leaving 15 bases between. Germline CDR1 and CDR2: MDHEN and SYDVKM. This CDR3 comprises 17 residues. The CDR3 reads CASSLAWDTSSTDTQYF. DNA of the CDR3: TGTGCCAGCAGTTTAGCTTGGGACACCTCTAGCACAGATACGCAGTATTTT. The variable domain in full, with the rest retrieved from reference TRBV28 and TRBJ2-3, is DVKVTQSSRYLVKRTGEKVFLECVQDMDHENMFWYRQDPGLGLRLIYFSYDVKMKEKGDIPEGYSVSREKKERFSLILESASTNQTSMYLCASSLAWDTSSTDTQYFGPGTRLTVL.

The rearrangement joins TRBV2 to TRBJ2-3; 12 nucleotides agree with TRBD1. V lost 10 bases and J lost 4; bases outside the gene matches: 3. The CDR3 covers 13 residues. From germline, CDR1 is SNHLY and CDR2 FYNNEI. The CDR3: CATGQGAADTQYF. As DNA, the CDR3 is TGTGCCACGGGACAGGGGGCCGCAGATACGCAGTATTTT.

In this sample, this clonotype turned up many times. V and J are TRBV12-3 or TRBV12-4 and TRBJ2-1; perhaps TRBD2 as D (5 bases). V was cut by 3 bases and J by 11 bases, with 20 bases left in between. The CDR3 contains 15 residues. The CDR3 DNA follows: TGTGCCAGCAGTTTTACGGACTCCCGACCCGGGAAGCAGTTCTTC. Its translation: CASSFTDSRPGKQFF.

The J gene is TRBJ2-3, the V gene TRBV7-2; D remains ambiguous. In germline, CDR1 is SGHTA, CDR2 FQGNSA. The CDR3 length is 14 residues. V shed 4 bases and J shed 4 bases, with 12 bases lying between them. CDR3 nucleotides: TGTGCCAGCAGCTCCGCGGTTGGTGCAGATACGCAGTATTTT. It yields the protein CASSSAVGADTQYF. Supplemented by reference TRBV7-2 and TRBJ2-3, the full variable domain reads GAGVSQSPSNKVTEKGKDVELRCDPISGHTALYWYRQSLGQGLEFLIYFQGNSAPDKSGLPSDRFSAERTGGSVSTLTIQRTQQEDSAVYLCASSSAVGADTQYFGPGTRLTVL.

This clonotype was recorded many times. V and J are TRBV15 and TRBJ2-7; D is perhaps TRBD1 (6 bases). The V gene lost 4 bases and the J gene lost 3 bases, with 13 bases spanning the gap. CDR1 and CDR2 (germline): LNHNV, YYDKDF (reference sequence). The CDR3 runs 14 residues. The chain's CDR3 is CATSTGQSIYEQYF. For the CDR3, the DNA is TGTGCCACCAGCACGGGACAATCGATCTACGAGCAGTACTTC.

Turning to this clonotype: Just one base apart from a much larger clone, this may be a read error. The CDR3 loop is CASSPLDRATYEQFF. Written as DNA, the CDR3 is TGTGCCAGCAGCCCACTAGACAGGGCCACCTACGAGCAGTTCTTC. V and J are TRBV11-2 and TRBJ2-7; 7 bases match TRBD1. The J call may be wrong; the DNA end is better matched by TRBJ2-1. CDR1 and CDR2 (germline): SGHAT, FQNNGV. This CDR3 has 15 amino acids.

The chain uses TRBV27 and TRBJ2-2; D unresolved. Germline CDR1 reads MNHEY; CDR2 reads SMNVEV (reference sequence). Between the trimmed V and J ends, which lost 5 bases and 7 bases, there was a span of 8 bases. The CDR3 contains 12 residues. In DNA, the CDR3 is TGTGCCAGCAGTAAAGTGTTCGGGGAGCTGTTTTTT. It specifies CASSKVFGELFF.

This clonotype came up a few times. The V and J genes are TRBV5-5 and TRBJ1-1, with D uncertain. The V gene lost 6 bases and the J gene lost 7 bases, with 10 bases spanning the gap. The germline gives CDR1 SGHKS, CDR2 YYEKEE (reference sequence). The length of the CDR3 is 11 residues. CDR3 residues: CASIGYGEAFF. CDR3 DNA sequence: TGTGCCAGCATCGGGTACGGTGAAGCTTTCTTT.

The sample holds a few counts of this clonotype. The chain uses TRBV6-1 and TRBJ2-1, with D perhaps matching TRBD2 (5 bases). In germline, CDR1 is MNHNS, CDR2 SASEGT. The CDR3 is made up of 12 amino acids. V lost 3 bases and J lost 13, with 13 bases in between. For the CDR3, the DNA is TGTGCCAGCAGTGAGTCCGGGAAGGTCCAGTTCTTC. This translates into CASSESGKVQFF.

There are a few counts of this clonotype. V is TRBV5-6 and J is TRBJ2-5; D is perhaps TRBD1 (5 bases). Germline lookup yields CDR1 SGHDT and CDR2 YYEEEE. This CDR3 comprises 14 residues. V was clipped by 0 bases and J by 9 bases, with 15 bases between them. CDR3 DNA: TGTGCCAGCAGCTTGGATTCAGGGCCGCAATCCCAGTACTTC. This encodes CASSLDSGPQSQYF.

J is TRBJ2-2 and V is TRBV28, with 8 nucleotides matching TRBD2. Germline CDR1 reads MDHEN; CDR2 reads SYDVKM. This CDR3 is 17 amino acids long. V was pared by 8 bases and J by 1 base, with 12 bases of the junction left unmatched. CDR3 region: CASAVLKAGGNTGELFF. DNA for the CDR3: TGTGCCAGCGCAGTTTTGAAGGCGGGAGGGAACACCGGGGAGCTGTTTTTT.

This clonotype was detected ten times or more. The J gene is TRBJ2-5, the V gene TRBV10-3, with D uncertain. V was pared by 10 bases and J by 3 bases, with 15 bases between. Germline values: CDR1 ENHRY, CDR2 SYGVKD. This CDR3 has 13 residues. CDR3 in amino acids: CATSDGVEETQYF. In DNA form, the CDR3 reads TGTGCCACCTCAGATGGTGTAGAAGAGACCCAGTACTTC.

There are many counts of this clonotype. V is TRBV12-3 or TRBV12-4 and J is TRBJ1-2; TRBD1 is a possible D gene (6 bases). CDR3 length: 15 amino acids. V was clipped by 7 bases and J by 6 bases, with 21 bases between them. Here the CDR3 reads CASIGPLGGIDGYTF. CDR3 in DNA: TGTGCCAGCATCGGACCCCTAGGGGGGATCGATGGCTACACCTTC.

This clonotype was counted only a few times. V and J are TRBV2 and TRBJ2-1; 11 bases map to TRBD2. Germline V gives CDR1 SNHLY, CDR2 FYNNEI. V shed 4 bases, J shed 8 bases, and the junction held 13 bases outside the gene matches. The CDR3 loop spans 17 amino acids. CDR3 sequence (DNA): TGTGCCAGCAGTGTTGGTAGCGGGGGGGCCACGGTCGATGAGCAGTTCTTC. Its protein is CASSVGSGGATVDEQFF.

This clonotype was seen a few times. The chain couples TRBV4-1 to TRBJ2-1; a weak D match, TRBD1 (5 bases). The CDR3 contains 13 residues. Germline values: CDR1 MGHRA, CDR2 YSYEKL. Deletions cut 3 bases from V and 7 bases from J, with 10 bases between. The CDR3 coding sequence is TGCGCCAGCAGCCATCCCCAGGGTAATGAGCAGTTCTTC. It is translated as CASSHPQGNEQFF.

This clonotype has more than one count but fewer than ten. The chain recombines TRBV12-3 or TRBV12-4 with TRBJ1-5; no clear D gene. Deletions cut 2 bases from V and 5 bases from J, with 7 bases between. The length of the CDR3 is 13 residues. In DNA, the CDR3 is TGTGCCAGCAGTTTATTAAGACATCAGCCCCAGCATTTT. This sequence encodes CASSLLRHQPQHF.